The text below deals with one T cell receptor (beta chain). The source of the sample is a study of blood T cell repertoires in COVID-19. Libraries were prepared by immunoSEQ multiplex PCR; TCRdb keeps only in-frame clonotypes and omits some of them. This table has some 49,000 clones, roughly 83% appearing once. The germline CDR1 and CDR2 sequences are MNHEY and SMNVEV (reference sequence). V shed 2 bases and J shed 4 bases, with 14 bases lying between them. The CDR3 covers 15 residues. This chain links TRBV27 with TRBJ1-2; D is unresolved. This sequence originates from a human donor in a cohort sampled during active COVID-19. The sequencing sample was made of peripheral blood. The CDR3 sequence is CASSLEAVPIYGYTF. Here the CDR3 DNA reads TGTGCCAGCAGTTTAGAGGCAGTCCCCATCTATGGCTACACCTTC.